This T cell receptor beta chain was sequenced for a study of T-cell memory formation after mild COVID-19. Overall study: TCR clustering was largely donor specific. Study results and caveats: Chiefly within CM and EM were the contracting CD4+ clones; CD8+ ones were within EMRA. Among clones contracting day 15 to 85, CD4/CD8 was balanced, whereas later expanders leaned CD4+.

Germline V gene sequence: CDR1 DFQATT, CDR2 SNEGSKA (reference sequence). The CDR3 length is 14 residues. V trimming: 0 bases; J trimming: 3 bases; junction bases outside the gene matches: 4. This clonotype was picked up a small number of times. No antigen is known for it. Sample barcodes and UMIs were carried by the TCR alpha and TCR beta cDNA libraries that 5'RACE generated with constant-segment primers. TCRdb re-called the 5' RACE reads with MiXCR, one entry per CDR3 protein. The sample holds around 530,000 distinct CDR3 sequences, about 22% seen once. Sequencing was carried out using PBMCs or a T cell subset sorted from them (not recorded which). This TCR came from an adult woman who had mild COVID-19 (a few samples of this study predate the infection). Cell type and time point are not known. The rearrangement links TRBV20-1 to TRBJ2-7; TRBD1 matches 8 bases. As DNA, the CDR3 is TGCAGTGCTAGAGACCGGGACAGGCTCTACGAGCAGTACTTC. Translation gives CSARDRDRLYEQYF.